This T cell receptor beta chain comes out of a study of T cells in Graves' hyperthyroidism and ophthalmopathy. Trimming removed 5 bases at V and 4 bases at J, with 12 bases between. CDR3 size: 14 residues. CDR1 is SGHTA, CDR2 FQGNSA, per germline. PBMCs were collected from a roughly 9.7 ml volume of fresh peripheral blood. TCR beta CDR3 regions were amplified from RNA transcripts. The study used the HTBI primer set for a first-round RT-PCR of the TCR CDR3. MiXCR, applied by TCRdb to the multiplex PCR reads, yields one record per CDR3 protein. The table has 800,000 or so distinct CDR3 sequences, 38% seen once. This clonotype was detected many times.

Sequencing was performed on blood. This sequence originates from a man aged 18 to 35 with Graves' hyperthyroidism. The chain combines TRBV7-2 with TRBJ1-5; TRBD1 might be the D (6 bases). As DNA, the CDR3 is TGTGCCAGCAGCGGGCGAGGGGGAAATCAGCCCCAGCATTTT. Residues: CASSGRGGNQPQHF.